Listed here are 14 T cell receptor beta chains from one sample, sequenced in a study of T cell responses to AZD1222 COVID-19 vaccine. TCRdb keeps only in-frame clones here, not all; method: immunoSEQ multiplex PCR. The sample shows more than 150,000 clones, about 87% of them seen only once. The sample was peripheral blood, taken on day 0 of AZD1222 vaccination. These receptors all come from an adult in good health.

The chain links TRBV29-1 to TRBJ2-5, with D possibly being TRBD1 (5 bases). The germline gives CDR1 SQVTM, CDR2 ANQGSEA. Between the trimmed V and J ends, which lost 4 bases and 4 bases, there was a span of 10 bases. The CDR3 is 12 amino acids. The CDR3 DNA reads as TGCAGCGTTGGAAATAGGGGAGAGACCCAGTACTTC. Translating gives CSVGNRGETQYF.

The count of this clone is one. The V gene is TRBV7-2, the J gene TRBJ1-6; no definite D call. Germline V CDR1 and CDR2: SGHTA, FQGNSA. The CDR3 length is 14 residues. V lost 3 bases and J lost 11, with 14 bases in between. Here the CDR3 DNA reads TGTGCCAGCAGCTTTGGGGTCGTCGGGACACCCCTCCACTTT. It is translated as CASSFGVVGTPLHF.

J is TRBJ2-2 and V is TRBV14; 7 bases match TRBD1. V lost 6 bases, J lost 4 bases, and 5 bases stayed unmatched. The CDR3 contains 14 residues. Looked up from germline, CDR1 is SGHDN and CDR2 is FVKESK. The CDR3 nucleotides read TGTGCCAGCAGAGAAAGACAGGGCACCGGGGAGCTGTTTTTT. This translates into CASRERQGTGELFF.

The chain is built from TRBV7-3 and TRBJ2-6; D is uncertain. Trimming took off 6 bases at V and 3 bases at J, with 9 bases between the two ends. The CDR3 is 14 amino acids. Germline V CDR1 and CDR2: SGHTA, FQGTGA. The CDR3 nucleotides are TGTGCCAGCAGTCCCCCCGGTGGGGCCAACGTCCTGACTTTC. It translates to CASSPPGGANVLTF.

CDR3 sequence: CASSLNGYGYTF. DNA of the CDR3: TGTGCCAGCAGTCTGAATGGGTATGGCTACACCTTC. The V gene is TRBV27, the J gene TRBJ1-2; D uncertain. Germline V CDR1 and CDR2: MNHEY, SMNVEV (reference sequence). V dropped 5 bases and J dropped 5 bases, with 9 bases sitting between them. The CDR3 spans 12 residues.

V and J are TRBV3-1 (or the pseudogene TRBV3-2) and TRBJ1-1; D not certain. The V gene lost 3 bases and the J gene lost 3 bases, with 11 bases spanning the gap. Germline-derived CDR1 and CDR2 are LGHDT and YNNKEL (reference sequence). The CDR3 covers 14 residues. Here the CDR3 reads CASSQGPGHTEAFF. CDR3 bases: TGTGCCAGCAGCCAGGGCCCGGGCCACACTGAAGCTTTCTTT.

The V call is TRBV7-2, the J call TRBJ2-2, with D perhaps given as TRBD1 or TRBD2 (5 bases each). Germline V gene sequence: CDR1 SGHTA, CDR2 FQGNSA. This CDR3 contains 16 residues. V was clipped by 11 bases and J by 0 bases, with 19 bases between them. The chain's CDR3 is CASRERGGANTGELFF. CDR3 DNA sequence: TGTGCCTCCCGGGAAAGGGGCGGTGCGAACACCGGGGAGCTGTTTTTT.

The rearrangement joins TRBV5-6 to TRBJ2-5; D not resolved. V lost 1 base to trimming and J lost 4 bases, with 11 bases between them. This CDR3 comprises 14 residues. Germline CDR1 SGHDT, CDR2 YYEEEE. The CDR3 spells CASSLRRNRETQYF. For the CDR3, the DNA is TGTGCCAGCAGCTTGAGGCGCAACAGAGAGACCCAGTACTTC.

The rearrangement joins TRBV7-3 to TRBJ2-1, with D perhaps matching TRBD2 (5 bases). There are 15 residues in the CDR3. Trimming removed 2 bases from V and 4 bases from J, with 12 bases in between. Germline values: CDR1 SGHTA, CDR2 FQGTGA. CDR3 protein: CASSLYGLTYNEQFF. DNA for the CDR3: TGTGCCAGCAGCTTATACGGACTTACGTACAATGAGCAGTTCTTC.

The chain carries TRBV2 and TRBJ2-3; TRBD2 agrees at 8 bases. This CDR3 has 14 amino acids. V shed 8 bases, J shed 3 bases, and the junction held 7 bases outside the gene matches. Germline assignment: CDR1 SNHLY and CDR2 FYNNEI. The CDR3 loop is CASGRGGLTDTQYF. The CDR3 DNA is TGTGCCAGCGGCCGGGGGGGCCTGACAGATACGCAGTATTTT.

This clone was recorded once. The chain links TRBV21-1 to TRBJ2-3; the D call in the table, TRBD1, was not verified against the DNA. TRBV21-1 is recorded as a pseudogene. This CDR3 spans 16 amino acids. The CDR3 sequence: CASSKLGTESTDTQYF. The CDR3 coding sequence is TGTGCCAGCAGCAAACTAGGGACAGAGAGCACAGATACGCAGTATTTT.

The J gene is TRBJ2-7, the V gene TRBV5-1; D perhaps matches TRBD2 (6 bases). Trimming removed 0 bases at V and 2 bases at J, with 12 bases between. The V gene's germline CDR1 is SGHRS and CDR2 YFSETQ. The CDR3 is made up of 15 amino acids. The CDR3 DNA reads as TGCGCCAGCAGCTTGGGGGACTGGGGGACCTACGAGCAGTACTTC. It translates to CASSLGDWGTYEQYF.

The V call is TRBV7-2, the J call TRBJ2-3; 9 bases are a match to TRBD2. Looked up from germline, CDR1 is SGHTA and CDR2 is FQGNSA. Unmatched junction bases numbered 6, after V lost 3 bases and J lost 5 bases. The CDR3 has 15 residues. CDR3 loop: CASSFVAGGKDTQYF. The DNA for the CDR3 is TGTGCCAGCAGCTTCGTGGCGGGAGGGAAAGATACGCAGTATTTT.

The rearrangement uses TRBV4-2 and TRBJ1-4; possible D gene TRBD1, 6 bases. Germline assignment: CDR1 LGHNA and CDR2 YNFKEQ. Trimming took off 4 bases at V and 3 bases at J, with 15 bases between the two ends. The CDR3 is 16 residues long. The CDR3 nucleotides read TGTGCCAGCAGCCTCCAACACGAGGGGGCTAATGAAAAACTGTTTTTT. Encoded protein: CASSLQHEGANEKLFF.